This is a list of T cell receptor beta chains from one sample in a study of CD8 T cells in Susac syndrome. TCRdb reprocessed the immunoSEQ multiplex PCR reads via MiXCR and lists one record per CDR3 protein. This sample yields under 200,000 distinct CDR3 sequences, of which 94% are seen a single time; 0.12% belongs to the top ten. Sequenced input: CD4+ T cells from PBMCs. The receptors here all came from a human donor with Susac syndrome. Each CDR3 is given with its conserved first and last residue. Fields, in order: D gene, clone size, V gene, J gene, CDR3 DNA, CDR3 protein. D genes are given only for firm matches. Clone sizes are given selectively: once, few, many, or a class where the clone is expanded.

NA	NA	TRBV2	TRBJ1-4	TGTGCCAGCAGGGGGGGCAGGGGCGAAAAACTGTTTTTT	CASRGGRGEKLFF
NA	NA	TRBV29-1	TRBJ1-5	TGCAGCGTTACCGTGGGGGGCAGTAGCAATCAGCCCCAGCATTTT	CSVTVGGSSNQPQHF
NA	NA	TRBV2	TRBJ2-5	TGTGCCAGCACAGGGATCCAAGAGACCCAGTACTTC	CASTGIQETQYF
NA	NA	TRBV18	TRBJ2-5	TGTGCCAGCCGACCCGGGAACCAAGAGACCCAGTACTTC	CASRPGNQETQYF
NA	NA	TRBV9	TRBJ2-7	TGTGCCAGCAGCGAGAGGCAGGAGCCCTCCTACGAGCAGTACTTC	CASSERQEPSYEQYF
NA	NA	TRBV23-1	TRBJ1-3	TGCGCCAGCAGTCAATCGAAGGGGTCTGGAAACACCATATATTTT	CASSQSKGSGNTIYF
NA	NA	TRBV7-2	TRBJ2-5	TGTGCCAGCAGCGCACAGAGGAGTAAAGAGACCCAGTACTTC	CASSAQRSKETQYF
NA	NA	TRBV7-8	TRBJ2-7	TGTGCCAGCAGCTTAGACCAGGGTGCGTACGAGCAGTACTTC	CASSLDQGAYEQYF
NA	NA	TRBV29-1	TRBJ1-1	TGCAGCGTTACTAGGCTGAACACTGAAGCTTTCTTT	CSVTRLNTEAFF
NA	once	TRBV3-1	TRBJ1-2	TGTGCCAGCAGCCAGGGGGACTTCTATGGCTACACCTTC	CASSQGDFYGYTF
NA	NA	TRBV3-1	TRBJ2-2	TGTGCCAGCAGCCTCCCAAGGGGAAGTACCGGGGAGCTGTTTTTT	CASSLPRGSTGELFF
NA	NA	TRBV12-3/TRBV12-4	TRBJ2-4	TGTGCCAGCAGTTTTGTGGGTGTGTCCAAAAACATTCAGTACTTC	CASSFVGVSKNIQYF
NA	NA	TRBV15	TRBJ1-5	TGTGCCACCAGCAGAAGACTCGACAGGCCCAATCAGCCCCAGCATTTT	CATSRRLDRPNQPQHF
NA	once	TRBV7-9	TRBJ2-3	TGTGCCAGCAGCTTATCTTACGGTACGCAGTATTTT	CASSLSYGTQYF
TRBD1	NA	TRBV28	TRBJ2-5	TGTGCCAGCAGTATGCGGGACAGGGGGCGGGAGACCCAGTACTTC	CASSMRDRGRETQYF
NA	NA	TRBV7-2	TRBJ1-3	TGTGCCAGCAGCCCTCAGAGGAGGGGAGGAAACACCATATATTTT	CASSPQRRGGNTIYF
TRBD2	NA	TRBV19	TRBJ2-3	TGTGCCAGTAGAACTCGGGGGGGCCCCGATACGCAGTATTTT	CASRTRGGPDTQYF
NA	NA	TRBV2	TRBJ2-1	TGTGCCAGCAGCCCAATAAACAGGGACAATGAGCAGTTCTTC	CASSPINRDNEQFF
TRBD1	NA	TRBV5-4	TRBJ2-2	TGTGCCAGCAGCTTGGGGGACAGGGCGAACACCGGGGAGCTGTTTTTT	CASSLGDRANTGELFF
TRBD1	NA	TRBV18	TRBJ1-5	TGTGCCAGCTCACCCGGGACAGGGCAAAGTCAGCCCCAGCATTTT	CASSPGTGQSQPQHF
NA	NA	TRBV7-2	TRBJ1-2	TGTGCCAGCAGGTCTTCCCGGGGGGGCTACACCTTC	CASRSSRGGYTF
TRBD1	NA	TRBV12-3/TRBV12-4	TRBJ1-6	TGTGCCAGCAGTCCTCACAGGGGGGATAATTCACCCCTCCACTTT	CASSPHRGDNSPLHF
NA	NA	TRBV3-1	TRBJ2-7	TGTGCCAGCAGCCAAGATGAAGTTACCGAGCAGTACTTC	CASSQDEVTEQYF
TRBD2	NA	TRBV7-6	TRBJ2-7	TGTGCCAGCAGCTTAGAAGCGGGGTCCTACGAGCAGTACTTC	CASSLEAGSYEQYF
NA	NA	TRBV20-1	TRBJ2-1	TGCAGTGCTAGAGTGGCTAGGGGAAACTACAATGAGCAGTTCTTC	CSARVARGNYNEQFF
NA	NA	TRBV15	TRBJ1-5	TGTGCCACCAGCACCGCCAGGGTACTTCAGCCCCAGCATTTT	CATSTARVLQPQHF
NA	NA	TRBV5-1	TRBJ1-6	TGCGCCAGCAGCGTGGTGGGCCAGGGTCCCGATAATTCACCCCTCCACTTT	CASSVVGQGPDNSPLHF
NA	NA	TRBV19	TRBJ1-5	TGTGCCAGTAGTATAGGGAACAGCGCAAATCAGCCCCAGCATTTT	CASSIGNSANQPQHF
NA	NA	TRBV12-3/TRBV12-4	TRBJ2-1	TGTGCCAGCACCACCGGGGTTTACAATGAGCAGTTCTTC	CASTTGVYNEQFF
NA	once	TRBV15	TRBJ2-5	TGTGCCACCAGCAGAGGACCCGGTTGGGAGACCCAGTACTTC	CATSRGPGWETQYF
NA	NA	TRBV7-9	TRBJ1-3	TGTGCCAGCAGCCTAGACGTGGGGGCTGGAAACACCATATATTTT	CASSLDVGAGNTIYF
NA	NA	TRBV12-3/TRBV12-4	TRBJ1-5	TGTGCCAGCAGTTTCCTGGTCGGTAGGCAGCAAGACCAGCCCCAGCATTTT	CASSFLVGRQQDQPQHF
NA	NA	TRBV5-1	TRBJ2-5	TGCGCCAGCAGCGATCTGGGCCAAGAGACCCAGTACTTC	CASSDLGQETQYF
NA	NA	TRBV29-1	TRBJ1-3	TGCAGCGTTGAAGATTTAAAGAGTGCCTCTGGAAACACCATATATTTT	CSVEDLKSASGNTIYF
TRBD1	once	TRBV12-3/TRBV12-4	TRBJ2-7	TGTGCCAGCAGTTTTGGACAGGGAGTAAGCGAGCAGTACTTC	CASSFGQGVSEQYF
TRBD1	NA	TRBV5-1	TRBJ2-5	TGCGCCAGCAGCTTGGCTACAGGGGAAGGAAAAGCAGAGACCCAGTACTTC	CASSLATGEGKAETQYF
TRBD2	NA	TRBV6-2/TRBV6-3	TRBJ2-7	TGTGCCAGCAGACCAAGCGGGGGGAGCTCCTACGAGCAGTACTTC	CASRPSGGSSYEQYF
NA	NA	TRBV6-5	TRBJ2-7	TGTGCCAGCAGTTACTCAGCAGGTGGCTCCTACGAGCAGTACTTC	CASSYSAGGSYEQYF
NA	NA	TRBV7-9	TRBJ2-1	TGTGCCAGCAGTGCCTTGGTAGACCAGCAGTTCTTC	CASSALVDQQFF
NA	NA	TRBV9	TRBJ1-4	TGTGCCAGCAGCGTAGGAAGAACGGACTCAACTAATGAAAAACTGTTTTTT	CASSVGRTDSTNEKLFF
TRBD1	once	TRBV19	TRBJ1-5	TGTGCCAGTAGCCCCATTCGACAGGGGAATCAGCCCCAGCATTTT	CASSPIRQGNQPQHF
TRBD2	NA	TRBV6-2/TRBV6-3	TRBJ2-3	TGTGCCAGCAGTTACTTGTCTAGCGGGGGACCAGATACGCAGTATTTT	CASSYLSSGGPDTQYF
NA	NA	TRBV25-1	TRBJ1-6	TGTGCCAGCAGTAGGGAAGATAATTCACCCCTCCACTTT	CASSREDNSPLHF
NA	NA	TRBV29-1	TRBJ1-5	TGCAGCGCTCAGGGGAACGCTGATCAGCCCCAGCATTTT	CSAQGNADQPQHF
NA	NA	TRBV5-6	TRBJ1-1	TGTGCCAGCAGCGTAACTACCCAGGGATTTGCTTTCTTT	CASSVTTQGFAFF
TRBD2	NA	TRBV5-1	TRBJ2-7	TGCGCCAGCAGCCTACTAGCGGGGGGGTACGAGCAGTACTTC	CASSLLAGGYEQYF
NA	NA	TRBV30	TRBJ1-5	TGTGCCCTGTCGAGGGACCTCAATCAGCCCCAGCATTTT	CALSRDLNQPQHF
NA	once	TRBV10-3	TRBJ2-5	TGTGCCATCAGAGACCACGCAAAAGGGGAGACCCAGTACTTC	CAIRDHAKGETQYF
NA	NA	TRBV25-1	TRBJ1-2	TGTGCCAGCAGTGAGTTGGGACCTAACTATGGCTACACCTTC	CASSELGPNYGYTF
TRBD1	NA	TRBV6-6	TRBJ1-5	TGTGCCAGCAGTTACCGGACAGGCCAGCCCCAGCATTTT	CASSYRTGQPQHF
NA	NA	TRBV7-9	TRBJ1-1	TGTGCCAGCAGCCACGGGTTTGAAGCTTTCTTT	CASSHGFEAFF
TRBD2	NA	TRBV20-1	TRBJ2-1	TGCAGTGCTAGGTCTAGCGGGGGGAACAATGAGCAGTTCTTC	CSARSSGGNNEQFF
NA	NA	TRBV20-1	TRBJ1-1	TGCAGTGCTAGAGATCAGGGAAGGGACACTGAAGCTTTCTTT	CSARDQGRDTEAFF
NA	NA	TRBV20-1	TRBJ2-4	TGCAGTGCTAGAGTGGGGGGTAGGGGCGGCATTCAGTACTTC	CSARVGGRGGIQYF
NA	NA	TRBV21-1	TRBJ1-6	TGTGCCAGCAGCAAACAGGACAGTTGCTTTTCACCCCTCCACTTT	CASSKQDSCFSPLHF
TRBD2	NA	TRBV2	TRBJ2-5	TGTGCCAGCAGTGGGACTAGCGGGTCCCCAGCGACCCAGTACTTC	CASSGTSGSPATQYF